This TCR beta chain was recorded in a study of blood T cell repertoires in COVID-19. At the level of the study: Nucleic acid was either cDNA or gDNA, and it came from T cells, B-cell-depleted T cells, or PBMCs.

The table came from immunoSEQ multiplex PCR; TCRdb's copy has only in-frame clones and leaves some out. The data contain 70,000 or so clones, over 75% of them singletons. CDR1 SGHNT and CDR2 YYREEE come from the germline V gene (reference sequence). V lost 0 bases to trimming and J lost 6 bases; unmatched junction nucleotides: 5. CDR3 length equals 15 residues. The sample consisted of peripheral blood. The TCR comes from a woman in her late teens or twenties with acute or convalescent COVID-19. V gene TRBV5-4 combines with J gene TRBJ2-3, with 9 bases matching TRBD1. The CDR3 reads CASSLGQGGPDTQYF. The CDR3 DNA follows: TGTGCCAGCAGCTTGGGACAGGGGGGTCCGGATACGCAGTATTTT.